The sample holds many counts of the clone carrying this T cell receptor (beta chain). The data stem from a study of T-cell memory formation after mild COVID-19. TCRdb reprocessed the 5' RACE reads via MiXCR and lists one record per CDR3 protein. In the table there are some 600,000 distinct CDR3 sequences, approximately 15% of which are singletons. This CDR3 comprises 17 residues. Unmatched junction bases numbered 8, after V lost 2 bases and J lost 5 bases. Germline V gives CDR1 MNHEY, CDR2 SVGEGT. The clonotype was recovered from an adult woman who had mild COVID-19 (a few samples of this study predate the infection). Cell type and time point are not known. Sequenced material: PBMCs or a T cell subset sorted from them (not recorded which). The rearrangement links TRBV6-2 or TRBV6-3 to TRBJ2-1; the match to TRBD2 covers 11 bases. CDR3 coding DNA: TGTGCCAGCAGTTACACTAGCGGGAGAGGTTCTGACAATGAGCAGTTCTTC. Protein product: CASSYTSGRGSDNEQFF.